This entry concerns a single T cell receptor beta chain. Sequenced by immunoSEQ multiplex PCR; TCRdb stores in-frame clones only, minus some. Counted here are some 300,000 clones, 80% to 90% occurring once; the ten biggest clones make up 6.3%. The data belong to a study of blood T cell repertoires in COVID-19. About the research overall: Sites across the United States, Italy and Spain contributed samples from acute and convalescent COVID-19.

Seattle-derived patients entered the study during active infection and were followed longitudinally. Germline CDR1 reads SEHNR; CDR2 reads FQNEAQ (reference sequence). This CDR3 has 15 residues. Between the trimmed V and J ends, which lost 6 bases and 4 bases, there was a span of 13 bases. The V and J genes are TRBV7-9 and TRBJ2-6, with D possibly TRBD1 on 5 matching bases. The source of this sequence is a woman in her fifties or sixties with COVID-19, enrolled during active disease. Sequencing input: peripheral blood. The CDR3 nucleotides read TGTGCCAGCAGTCGCACAGGTTCCGGGGCCAACGTCCTGACTTTC. This sequence encodes CASSRTGSGANVLTF. Full variable domain (remainder filled in from reference TRBV7-9 and TRBJ2-6): DTGVSQNPRHKITKRGQNVTFRCDPISEHNRLYWYRQTLGQGPEFLTYFQNEAQLEKSRLLSDRFSAERPKGSFSTLEIQRTEQGDSAMYLCASSRTGSGANVLTFGAGSRLTVL.